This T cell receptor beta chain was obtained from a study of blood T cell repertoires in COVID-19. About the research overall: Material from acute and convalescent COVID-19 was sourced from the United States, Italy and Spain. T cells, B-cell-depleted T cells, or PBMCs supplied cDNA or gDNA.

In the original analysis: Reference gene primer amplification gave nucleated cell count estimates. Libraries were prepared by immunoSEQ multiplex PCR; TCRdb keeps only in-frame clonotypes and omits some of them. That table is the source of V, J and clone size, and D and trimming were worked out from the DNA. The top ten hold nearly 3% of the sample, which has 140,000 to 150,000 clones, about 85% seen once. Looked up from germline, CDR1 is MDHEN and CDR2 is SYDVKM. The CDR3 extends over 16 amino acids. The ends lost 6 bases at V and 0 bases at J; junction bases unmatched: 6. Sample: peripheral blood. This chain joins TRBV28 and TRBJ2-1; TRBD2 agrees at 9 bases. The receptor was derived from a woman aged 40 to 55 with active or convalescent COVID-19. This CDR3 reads CASSRLAVPSYNEQFF. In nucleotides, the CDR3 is TGTGCCAGCAGCCGACTAGCGGTACCCTCCTACAATGAGCAGTTCTTC.